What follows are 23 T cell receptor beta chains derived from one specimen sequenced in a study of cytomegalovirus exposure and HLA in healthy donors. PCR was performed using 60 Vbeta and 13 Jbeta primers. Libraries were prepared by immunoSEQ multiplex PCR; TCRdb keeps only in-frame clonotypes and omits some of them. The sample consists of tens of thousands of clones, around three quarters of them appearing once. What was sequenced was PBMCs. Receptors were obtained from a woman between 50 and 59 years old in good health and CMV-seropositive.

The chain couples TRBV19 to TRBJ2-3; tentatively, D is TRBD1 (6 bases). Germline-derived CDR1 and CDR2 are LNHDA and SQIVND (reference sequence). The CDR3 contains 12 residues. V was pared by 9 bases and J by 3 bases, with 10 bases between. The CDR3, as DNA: TGTGCCAGCGCTAGGGGGACAGATACGCAGTATTTT. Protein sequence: CASARGTDTQYF.

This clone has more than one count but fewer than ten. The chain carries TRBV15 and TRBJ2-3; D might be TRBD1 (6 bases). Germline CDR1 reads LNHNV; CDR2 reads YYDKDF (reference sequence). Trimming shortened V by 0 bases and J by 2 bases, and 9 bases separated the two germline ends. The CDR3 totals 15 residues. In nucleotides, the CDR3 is TGTGCCACCAGCAGAGATGGACAGTCCACAGATACGCAGTATTTT. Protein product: CATSRDGQSTDTQYF.

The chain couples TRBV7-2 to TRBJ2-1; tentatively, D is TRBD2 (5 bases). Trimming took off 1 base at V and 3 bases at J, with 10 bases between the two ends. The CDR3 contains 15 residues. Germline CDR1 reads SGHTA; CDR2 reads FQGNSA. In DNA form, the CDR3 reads TGTGCCAGCAGCTTAGGAGAGCGGAGCTACAATGAGCAGTTCTTC. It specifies CASSLGERSYNEQFF.

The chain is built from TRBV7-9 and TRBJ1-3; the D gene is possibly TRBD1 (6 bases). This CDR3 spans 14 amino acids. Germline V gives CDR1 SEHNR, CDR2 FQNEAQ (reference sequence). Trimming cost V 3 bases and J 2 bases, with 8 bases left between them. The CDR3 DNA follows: TGTGCCAGCAGCTTCGGACAGACTGGAAACACCATATATTTT. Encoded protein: CASSFGQTGNTIYF.

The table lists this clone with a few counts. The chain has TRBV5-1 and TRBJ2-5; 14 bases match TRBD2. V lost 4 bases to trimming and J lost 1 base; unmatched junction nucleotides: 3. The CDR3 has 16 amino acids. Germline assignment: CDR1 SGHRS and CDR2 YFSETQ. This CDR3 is CASSPGTSGGQETQYF. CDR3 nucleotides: TGCGCCAGCAGCCCAGGGACTAGCGGGGGCCAAGAGACCCAGTACTTC.

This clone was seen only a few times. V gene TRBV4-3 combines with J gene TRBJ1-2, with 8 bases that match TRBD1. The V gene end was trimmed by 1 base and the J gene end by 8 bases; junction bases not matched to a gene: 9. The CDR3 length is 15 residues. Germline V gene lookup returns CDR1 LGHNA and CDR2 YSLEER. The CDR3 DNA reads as TGCGCCAGCAGCCAAGGAGGGGGACAGGTGGAGGGCTACACCTTC. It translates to CASSQGGGQVEGYTF.

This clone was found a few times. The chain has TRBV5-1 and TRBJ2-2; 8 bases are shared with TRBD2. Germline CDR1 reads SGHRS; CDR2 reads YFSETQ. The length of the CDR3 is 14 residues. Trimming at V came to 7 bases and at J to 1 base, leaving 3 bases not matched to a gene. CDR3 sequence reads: CASRAGVNTGELFF. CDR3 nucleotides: TGCGCCAGCCGAGCGGGGGTGAACACCGGGGAGCTGTTTTTT.

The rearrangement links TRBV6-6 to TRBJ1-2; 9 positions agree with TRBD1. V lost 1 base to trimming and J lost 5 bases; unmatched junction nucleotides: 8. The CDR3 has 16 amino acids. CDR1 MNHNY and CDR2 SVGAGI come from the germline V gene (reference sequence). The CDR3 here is CASSYLTGTGKYGYTF. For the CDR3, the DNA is TGTGCCAGCAGTTACTTAACAGGGACAGGGAAATATGGCTACACCTTC.

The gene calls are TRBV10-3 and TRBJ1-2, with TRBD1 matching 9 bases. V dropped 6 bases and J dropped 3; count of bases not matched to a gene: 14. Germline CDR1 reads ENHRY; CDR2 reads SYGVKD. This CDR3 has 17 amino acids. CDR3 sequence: CAIREGHSGQGDYGYTF. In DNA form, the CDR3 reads TGTGCCATCAGGGAGGGGCATTCGGGACAGGGTGACTATGGCTACACCTTC.

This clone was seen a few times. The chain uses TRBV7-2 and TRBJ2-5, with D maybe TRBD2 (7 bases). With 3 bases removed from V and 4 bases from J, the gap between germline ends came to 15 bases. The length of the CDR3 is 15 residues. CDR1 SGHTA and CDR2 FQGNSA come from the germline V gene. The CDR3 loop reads CASSFGLGGGETQYF. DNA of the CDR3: TGTGCCAGCAGCTTTGGACTAGGGGGTGGAGAGACCCAGTACTTC.

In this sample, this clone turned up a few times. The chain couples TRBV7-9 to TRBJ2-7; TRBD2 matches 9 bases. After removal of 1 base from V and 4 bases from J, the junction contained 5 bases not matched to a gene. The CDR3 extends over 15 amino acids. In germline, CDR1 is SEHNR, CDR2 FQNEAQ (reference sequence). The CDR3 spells CASSLGSSGSYEQYF. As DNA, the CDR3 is TGTGCCAGCAGCTTAGGGAGTAGCGGGAGTTACGAGCAGTACTTC.

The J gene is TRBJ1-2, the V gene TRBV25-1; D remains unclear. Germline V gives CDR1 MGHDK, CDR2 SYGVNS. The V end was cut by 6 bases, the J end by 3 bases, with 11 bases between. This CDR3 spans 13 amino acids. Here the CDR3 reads CASSPSRYYGYTF. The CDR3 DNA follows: TGTGCCAGCAGCCCATCCCGGTACTATGGCTACACCTTC.

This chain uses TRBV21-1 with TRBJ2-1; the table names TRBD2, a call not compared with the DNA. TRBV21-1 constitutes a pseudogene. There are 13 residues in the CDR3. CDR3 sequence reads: CASSLGEAGEQFF. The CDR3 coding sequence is TGTGCCAGCAGCCTCGGGGAGGCAGGCGAGCAGTTCTTC.

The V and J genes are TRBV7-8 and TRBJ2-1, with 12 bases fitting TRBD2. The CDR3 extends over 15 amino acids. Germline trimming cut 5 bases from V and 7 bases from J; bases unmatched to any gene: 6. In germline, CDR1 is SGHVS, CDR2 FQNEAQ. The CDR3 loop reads CASSKVLAGGNEQFF. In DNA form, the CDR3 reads TGTGCCAGCAGCAAAGTACTAGCGGGAGGTAATGAGCAGTTCTTC.

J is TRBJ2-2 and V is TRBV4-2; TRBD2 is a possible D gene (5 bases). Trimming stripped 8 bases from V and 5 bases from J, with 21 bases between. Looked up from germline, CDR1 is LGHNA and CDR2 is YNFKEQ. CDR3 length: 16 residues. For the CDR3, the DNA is TGTGCCAGCCGCTCCGGGGTGCTCAACCCTACCGGGGAGCTGTTTTTT. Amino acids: CASRSGVLNPTGELFF.

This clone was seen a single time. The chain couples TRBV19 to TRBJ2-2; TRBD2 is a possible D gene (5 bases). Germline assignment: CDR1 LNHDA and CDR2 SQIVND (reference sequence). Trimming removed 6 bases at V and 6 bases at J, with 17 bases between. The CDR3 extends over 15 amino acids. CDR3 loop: CASRDLAMAPGELFF. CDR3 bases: TGTGCCAGTAGAGATCTAGCTATGGCACCCGGGGAGCTGTTTTTT. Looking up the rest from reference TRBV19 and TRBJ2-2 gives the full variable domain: DGGITQSPKYLFRKEGQNVTLSCEQNLNHDAMYWYRQDPGQGLRLIYYSQIVNDFQKGDIAEGYSVSREKKESFPLTVTSAQKNPTAFYLCASRDLAMAPGELFFGEGSRLTVL.

The chain's CDR3 is CASSVRGNYGYTF. For the CDR3, the DNA is TGTGCCAGTAGTGTTCGGGGGAACTATGGCTACACCTTC. This chain connects TRBV19 to TRBJ1-2, with TRBD1 as a possible D gene (5 bases). The CDR3 is 13 residues long. CDR1 is LNHDA and CDR2 is SQIVND in the germline V gene (reference sequence). V lost 5 bases to trimming and J lost 2 bases, with 9 bases between them. Filled out from reference TRBV19 and TRBJ1-2, the complete variable domain reads DGGITQSPKYLFRKEGQNVTLSCEQNLNHDAMYWYRQDPGQGLRLIYYSQIVNDFQKGDIAEGYSVSREKKESFPLTVTSAQKNPTAFYLCASSVRGNYGYTFGSGTRLTVV.

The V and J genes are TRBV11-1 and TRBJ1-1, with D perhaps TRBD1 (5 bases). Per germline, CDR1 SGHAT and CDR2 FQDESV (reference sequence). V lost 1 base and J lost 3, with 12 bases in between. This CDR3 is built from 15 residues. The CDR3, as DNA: TGTGCCAGCAGCTTAGAAATTCGGGGGGACACTGAAGCTTTCTTT. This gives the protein CASSLEIRGDTEAFF.

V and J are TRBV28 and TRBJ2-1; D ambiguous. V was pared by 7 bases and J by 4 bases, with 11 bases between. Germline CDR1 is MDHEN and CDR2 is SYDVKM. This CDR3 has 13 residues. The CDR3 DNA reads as TGTGCCAGCACCACGCCCGGTTACAATGAGCAGTTCTTC. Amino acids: CASTTPGYNEQFF.

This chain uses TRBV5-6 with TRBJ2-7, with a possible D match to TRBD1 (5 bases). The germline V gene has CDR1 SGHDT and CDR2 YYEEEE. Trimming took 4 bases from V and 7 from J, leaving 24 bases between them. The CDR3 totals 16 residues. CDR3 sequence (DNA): TGTGCCAGCAGCAACACGCTAAAACAGGATTTCATGGAGCAGTACTTC. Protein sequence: CASSNTLKQDFMEQYF.

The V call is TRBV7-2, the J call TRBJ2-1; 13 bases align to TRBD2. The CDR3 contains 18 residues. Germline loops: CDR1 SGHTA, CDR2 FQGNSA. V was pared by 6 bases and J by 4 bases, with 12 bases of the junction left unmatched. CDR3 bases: TGTGCCAGCAGTACTAGCGGGGGGGCATTCCGGGTTTACAATGAGCAGTTCTTC. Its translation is CASSTSGGAFRVYNEQFF.

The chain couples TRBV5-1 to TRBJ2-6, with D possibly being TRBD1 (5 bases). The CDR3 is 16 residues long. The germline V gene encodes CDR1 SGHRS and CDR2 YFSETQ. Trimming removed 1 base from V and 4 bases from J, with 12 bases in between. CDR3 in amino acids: CASSLRGITGANVLTF. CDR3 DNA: TGCGCCAGCAGCTTGAGGGGTATCACCGGGGCCAACGTCCTGACTTTC.

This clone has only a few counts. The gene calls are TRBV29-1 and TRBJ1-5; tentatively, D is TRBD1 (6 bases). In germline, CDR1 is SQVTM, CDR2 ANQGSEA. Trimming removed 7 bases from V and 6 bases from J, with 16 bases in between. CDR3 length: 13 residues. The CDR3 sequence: CSARRGAGQPQHF. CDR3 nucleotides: TGCAGCGCCCGCCGGGGGGCCGGTCAGCCCCAGCATTTT.